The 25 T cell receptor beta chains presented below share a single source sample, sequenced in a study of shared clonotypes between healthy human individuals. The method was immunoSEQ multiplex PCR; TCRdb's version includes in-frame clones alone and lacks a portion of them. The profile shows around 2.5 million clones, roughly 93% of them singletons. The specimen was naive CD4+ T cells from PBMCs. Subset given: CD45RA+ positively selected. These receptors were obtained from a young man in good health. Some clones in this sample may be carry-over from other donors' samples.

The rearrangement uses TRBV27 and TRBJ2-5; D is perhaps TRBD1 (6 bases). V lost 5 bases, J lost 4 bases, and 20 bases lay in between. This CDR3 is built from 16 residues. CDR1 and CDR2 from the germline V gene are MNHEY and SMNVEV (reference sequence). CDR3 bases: TGTGCCAGCAGTCCCGGGCCAGGGGAAGGGAGAGAGACCCAGTACTTC. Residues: CASSPGPGEGRETQYF.

Written as DNA, the CDR3 is TGTGCCAGCAGCGTAGGTGGCAGGGAAGCTTTCTTT. This gives the protein CASSVGGREAFF. The chain links TRBV9 to TRBJ1-1, with D unresolved. The CDR3 is made up of 12 amino acids. V lost 0 bases and J 8 bases, leaving 8 bases between the germline ends. The germline V gene encodes CDR1 SGDLS and CDR2 YYNGEE.

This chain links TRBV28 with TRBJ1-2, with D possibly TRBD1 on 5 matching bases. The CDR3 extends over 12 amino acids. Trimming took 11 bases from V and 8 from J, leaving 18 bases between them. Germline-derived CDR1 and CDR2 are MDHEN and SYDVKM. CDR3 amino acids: CAGGAGRAGYTF. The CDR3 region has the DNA TGTGCCGGAGGGGCAGGGCGGGCAGGCTACACCTTC.

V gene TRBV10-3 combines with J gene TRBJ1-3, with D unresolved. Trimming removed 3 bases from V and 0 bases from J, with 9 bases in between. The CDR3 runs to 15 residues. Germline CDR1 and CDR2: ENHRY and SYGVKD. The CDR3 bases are TGTGCCATCAGTGAATGGGCCAGCTCTGGAAACACCATATATTTT. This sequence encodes CAISEWASSGNTIYF.

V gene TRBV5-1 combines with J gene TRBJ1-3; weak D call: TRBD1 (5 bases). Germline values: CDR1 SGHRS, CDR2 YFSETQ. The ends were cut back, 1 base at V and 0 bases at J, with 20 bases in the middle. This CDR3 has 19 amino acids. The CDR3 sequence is CASSLIGSAGANSGNTIYF. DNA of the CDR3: TGCGCCAGCAGCTTGATTGGTTCGGCTGGGGCCAACTCTGGAAACACCATATATTTT.

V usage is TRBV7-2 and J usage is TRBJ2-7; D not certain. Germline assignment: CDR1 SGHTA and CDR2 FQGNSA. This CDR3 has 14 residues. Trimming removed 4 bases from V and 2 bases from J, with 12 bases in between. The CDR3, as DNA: TGTGCCAGCAGCTACAGTCCATCCCCCTACGAGCAGTACTTC. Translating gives CASSYSPSPYEQYF.

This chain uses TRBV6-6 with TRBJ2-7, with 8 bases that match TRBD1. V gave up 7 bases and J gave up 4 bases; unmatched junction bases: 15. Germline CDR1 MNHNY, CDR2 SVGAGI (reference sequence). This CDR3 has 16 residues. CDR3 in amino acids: CASTPDGAGGRYEQYF. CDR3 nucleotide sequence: TGTGCCAGCACCCCCGACGGGGCAGGGGGCAGATACGAGCAGTACTTC.

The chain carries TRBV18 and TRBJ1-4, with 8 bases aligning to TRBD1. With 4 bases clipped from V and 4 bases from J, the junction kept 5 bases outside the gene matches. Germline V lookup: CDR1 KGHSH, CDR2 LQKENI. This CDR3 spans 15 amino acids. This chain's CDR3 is CASSQTGAVNEKLFF. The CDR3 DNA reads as TGTGCCAGCTCACAGACAGGGGCCGTTAATGAAAAACTGTTTTTT.

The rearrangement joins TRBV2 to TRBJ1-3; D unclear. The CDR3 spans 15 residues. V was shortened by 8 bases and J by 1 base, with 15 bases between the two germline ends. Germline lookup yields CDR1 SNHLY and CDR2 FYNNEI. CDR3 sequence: CASSSPGPSGNTIYF. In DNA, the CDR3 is TGTGCCAGCTCCTCCCCGGGCCCGTCTGGAAACACCATATATTTT.

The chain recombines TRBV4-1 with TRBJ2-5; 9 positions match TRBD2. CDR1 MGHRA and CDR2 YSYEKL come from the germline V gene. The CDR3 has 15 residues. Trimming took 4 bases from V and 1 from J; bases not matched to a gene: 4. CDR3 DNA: TGCGCCAGCAGCCGAGGACTAGCGTCCCAAGAGACCCAGTACTTC. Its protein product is CASSRGLASQETQYF.

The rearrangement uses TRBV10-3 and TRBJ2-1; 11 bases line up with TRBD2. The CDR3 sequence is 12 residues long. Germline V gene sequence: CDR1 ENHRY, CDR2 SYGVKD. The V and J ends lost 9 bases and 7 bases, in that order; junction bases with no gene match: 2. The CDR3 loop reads CAISGRENEQFF. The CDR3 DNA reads TGTGCCATTAGCGGGAGGGAAAATGAGCAGTTCTTC.

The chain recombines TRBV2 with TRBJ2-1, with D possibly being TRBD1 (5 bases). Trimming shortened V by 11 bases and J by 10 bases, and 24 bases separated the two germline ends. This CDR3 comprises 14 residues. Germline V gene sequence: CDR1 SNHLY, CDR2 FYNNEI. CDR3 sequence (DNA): TGTGCCGCAAAAGGGGCCGGATTGGGTGGCGAGCAGTTCTTC. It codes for CAAKGAGLGGEQFF.

In DNA form, the CDR3 reads TGCGCCAGCAGCTCAGATTATGCAACTAATGAAAAACTGTTTTTT. Its protein product is CASSSDYATNEKLFF. The J gene is TRBJ1-4, the V gene TRBV5-1; D gene unclear. The CDR3 runs 15 residues. V lost 3 bases and J lost 0, with 9 bases in between. Per germline, CDR1 SGHRS and CDR2 YFSETQ.

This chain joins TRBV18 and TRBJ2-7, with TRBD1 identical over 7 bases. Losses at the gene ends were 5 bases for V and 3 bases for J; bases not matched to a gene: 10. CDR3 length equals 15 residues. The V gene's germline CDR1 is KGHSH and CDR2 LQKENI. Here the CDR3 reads CASSSTVTGFYEQYF. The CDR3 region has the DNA TGTGCCAGCTCATCAACGGTGACAGGGTTCTACGAGCAGTACTTC.

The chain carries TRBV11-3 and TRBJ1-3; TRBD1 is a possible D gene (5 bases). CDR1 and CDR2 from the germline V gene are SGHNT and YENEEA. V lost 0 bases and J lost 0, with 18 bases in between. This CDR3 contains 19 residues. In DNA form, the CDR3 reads TGTGCCAGCAGCTTAGATCACCATTACAGGTTACCCTCTGGAAACACCATATATTTT. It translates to CASSLDHHYRLPSGNTIYF.

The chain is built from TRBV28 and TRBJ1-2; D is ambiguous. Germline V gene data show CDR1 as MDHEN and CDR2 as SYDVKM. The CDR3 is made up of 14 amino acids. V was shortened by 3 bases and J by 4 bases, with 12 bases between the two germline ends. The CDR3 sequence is CASSLQPRIYGYTF. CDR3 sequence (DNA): TGTGCCAGCAGTTTGCAGCCTCGGATCTATGGCTACACCTTC.

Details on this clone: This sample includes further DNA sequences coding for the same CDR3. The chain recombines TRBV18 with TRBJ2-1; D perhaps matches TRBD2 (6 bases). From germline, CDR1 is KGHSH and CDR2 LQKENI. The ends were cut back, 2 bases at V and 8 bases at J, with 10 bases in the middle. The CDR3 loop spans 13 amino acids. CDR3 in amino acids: CASSPVGGDEQFF. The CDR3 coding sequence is TGTGCCAGCTCACCAGTCGGAGGGGATGAGCAGTTCTTC.

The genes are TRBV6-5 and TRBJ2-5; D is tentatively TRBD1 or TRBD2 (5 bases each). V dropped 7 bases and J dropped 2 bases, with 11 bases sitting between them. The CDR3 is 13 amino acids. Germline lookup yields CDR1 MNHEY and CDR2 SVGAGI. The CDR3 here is CASMRGDQETQYF. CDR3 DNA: TGTGCCAGCATGCGAGGGGATCAAGAGACCCAGTACTTC.

The DNA for the CDR3 is TGCGCCAGCAGCTTGGGGGCTCAAACCTCCGGATTGGATACGCAGTATTTT. Encoded protein: CASSLGAQTSGLDTQYF. This chain joins TRBV5-1 and TRBJ2-3, with D hard to call. Germline CDR1 reads SGHRS; CDR2 reads YFSETQ. Trimming removed 0 bases from V and 6 bases from J, with 20 bases in between. The CDR3 runs 17 residues.

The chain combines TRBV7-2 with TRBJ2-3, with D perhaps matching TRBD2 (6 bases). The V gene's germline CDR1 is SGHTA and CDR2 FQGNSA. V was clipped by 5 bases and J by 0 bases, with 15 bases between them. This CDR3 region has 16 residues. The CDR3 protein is CASSPLVAASTDTQYF. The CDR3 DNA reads TGTGCCAGCAGCCCCCTAGTAGCGGCTAGCACAGATACGCAGTATTTT. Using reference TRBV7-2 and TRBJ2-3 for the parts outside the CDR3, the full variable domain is GAGVSQSPSNKVTEKGKDVELRCDPISGHTALYWYRQSLGQGLEFLIYFQGNSAPDKSGLPSDRFSAERTGGSVSTLTIQRTQQEDSAVYLCASSPLVAASTDTQYFGPGTRLTVL.

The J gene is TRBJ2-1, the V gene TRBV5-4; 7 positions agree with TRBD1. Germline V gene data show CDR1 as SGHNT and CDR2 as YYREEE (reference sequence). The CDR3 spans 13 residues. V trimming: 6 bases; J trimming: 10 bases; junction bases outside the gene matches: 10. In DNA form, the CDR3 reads TGTGCCAGCAAGACCGAGGGGGCGGGCGAGCAGTTCTTC. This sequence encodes CASKTEGAGEQFF.

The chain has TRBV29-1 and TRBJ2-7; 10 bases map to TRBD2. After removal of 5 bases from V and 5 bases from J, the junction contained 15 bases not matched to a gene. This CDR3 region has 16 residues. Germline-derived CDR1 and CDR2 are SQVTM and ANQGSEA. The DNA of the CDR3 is TGCAGCGTTTGGGGAGTAAGCGGGAGGGCGGATAACGAGCAGTACTTC. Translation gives CSVWGVSGRADNEQYF.

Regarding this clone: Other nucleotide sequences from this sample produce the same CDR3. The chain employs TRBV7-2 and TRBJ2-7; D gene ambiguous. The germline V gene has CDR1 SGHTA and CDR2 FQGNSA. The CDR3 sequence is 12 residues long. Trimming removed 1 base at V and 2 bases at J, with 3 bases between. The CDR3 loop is CASSLVPYEQYF. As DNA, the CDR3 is TGTGCCAGCAGCTTAGTTCCCTACGAGCAGTACTTC.

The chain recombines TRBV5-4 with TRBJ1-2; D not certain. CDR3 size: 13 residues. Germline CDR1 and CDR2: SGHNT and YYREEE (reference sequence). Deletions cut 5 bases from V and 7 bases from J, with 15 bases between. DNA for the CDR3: TGTGCCAGCAGAAGCCAACGACAACGTGGCTACACCTTC. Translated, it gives CASRSQRQRGYTF.

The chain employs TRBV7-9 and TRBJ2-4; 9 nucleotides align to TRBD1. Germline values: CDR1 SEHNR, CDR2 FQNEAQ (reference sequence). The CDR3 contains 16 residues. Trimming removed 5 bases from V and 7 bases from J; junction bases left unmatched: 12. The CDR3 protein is CASSRWTGAFKNIQYF. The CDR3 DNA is TGTGCCAGCAGCCGTTGGACAGGGGCATTCAAGAACATTCAGTACTTC.